The 7 T cell receptor beta chains in this list originate from one sample, sequenced in a study of Ad26.COV2.S vaccination and SARS-CoV-2 variants. Documented treatment: roughly 20 received Ad26.COV2.S at low or high dose, single or two shots; several received placebo; per-sample allocation not given. Samples came from day 63 after the first vaccine or placebo injection. The table came from immunoSEQ multiplex PCR; TCRdb's copy has only in-frame clones and leaves some out. The repertoire holds approximately 500,000 clones, roughly 85% seen once, with around 13% in the top ten. This material consisted of peripheral blood, taken in a trial of Ad26.COV2.S vaccine versus placebo. These TCRs come from a person aged 18-65 years who received the Ad26.COV2.S COVID-19 vaccine or a placebo.

The chain combines TRBV10-3 with TRBJ2-3, with D hard to call. This CDR3 is built from 15 residues. Germline lookup yields CDR1 ENHRY and CDR2 SYGVKD. Trimming took 2 bases from V and 3 from J, leaving 12 bases between them. CDR3 DNA: TGTGCCATCAGTGAGGGCCAAGGGATAACAGATACGCAGTATTTT. Amino acids: CAISEGQGITDTQYF.

This sequence joins TRBV7-2 and TRBJ2-7; D is undetermined. The CDR3 has 13 residues. Per germline, CDR1 SGHTA and CDR2 FQGNSA. Trimming removed 2 bases at V and 2 bases at J, with 7 bases between. CDR3 sequence reads: CASSLPVTYEQYF. DNA of the CDR3: TGTGCCAGCAGCTTACCCGTAACCTACGAGCAGTACTTC.

This chain uses TRBV7-2 with TRBJ2-1; 9 nucleotides match TRBD1. The germline CDR1 and CDR2 sequences are SGHTA and FQGNSA. This CDR3 is 15 amino acids long. V shed 5 bases and J 5 bases; nucleotides not matched to a gene: 7. The DNA for the CDR3 is TGTGCCAGCAGCCCCCAAGGGACAGGGAACAATGAGCAGTTCTTC. Translation: CASSPQGTGNNEQFF.

The rearrangement uses TRBV15 and TRBJ1-5; 7 bases are shared with TRBD1. Trimming at V came to 5 bases and at J to 4 bases, leaving 8 bases not matched to a gene. The CDR3 spans 15 residues. Per the germline V gene, CDR1 is LNHNV and CDR2 is YYDKDF (reference sequence). The CDR3 nucleotides read TGTGCCACCAGCGAGTGGACAGGTGGTAATCAGCCCCAGCATTTT. Translating gives CATSEWTGGNQPQHF.

This clone was picked up a small number of times. The V and J genes are TRBV5-1 and TRBJ1-1, with D possibly matching TRBD1 (6 bases). The V and J ends lost 4 bases and 1 base respectively, with 11 bases between them. Germline CDR1 is SGHRS and CDR2 is YFSETQ. CDR3 length: 14 amino acids. CDR3 region: CASSPGTTNTEAFF. CDR3 in DNA: TGCGCCAGCAGCCCCGGGACAACGAACACTGAAGCTTTCTTT.

This clone has just a few counts. The chain carries TRBV29-1 and TRBJ1-4; weak D call: TRBD1 (5 bases). Trimming shortened V by 7 bases and J by 3 bases, and 9 bases separated the two germline ends. This CDR3 contains 12 residues. Germline values: CDR1 SQVTM, CDR2 ANQGSEA. CDR3 nucleotides: TGCAGCGGAAAACAGGCTAATGAAAAACTGTTTTTT. Encoded protein: CSGKQANEKLFF.

The sample holds a few counts of this clone. The chain couples TRBV21-1 to TRBJ2-2; the table's D call of TRBD1 was not tested on the DNA. TRBV21-1 counts as a pseudogene. The CDR3 totals 15 residues. CDR3 in amino acids: CASSNRDSNTGELFF. The CDR3 bases are TGTGCCAGCAGCAACCGGGACAGTAACACCGGGGAGCTGTTTTTT.